The clone carrying this T cell receptor (beta chain) was picked up one time. The data belong to a study of blood T cell repertoires in COVID-19. The CDR3 runs to 15 residues. The V gene's germline CDR1 is SGHTA and CDR2 FQGNSA. With 1 base clipped from V and 9 bases from J, the junction kept 9 bases outside the gene matches. Profiling relied on immunoSEQ multiplex PCR, and the TCRdb table lists in-frame clones only, not all of them. The sample carries 200,000 to 250,000 clones, more than 75% recorded once. The V gene is TRBV7-2, the J gene TRBJ2-5, with 9 nucleotides matching TRBD2. The clonotype was recovered from a woman aged 80 or over with COVID-19, enrolled during active disease. Sequenced: peripheral blood. CDR3 sequence: CASSLEAGGLYSQYF. In DNA, the CDR3 is TGTGCCAGCAGCTTAGAGGCGGGGGGGTTGTATTCCCAGTACTTC.